What follows are 5 T cell receptor beta chains derived from one specimen sequenced in a study of blood T cell repertoires in COVID-19. Generated by immunoSEQ multiplex PCR, the TCRdb table keeps only in-frame clones and is missing some. The sample includes 200,000 to 300,000 clones, 87% seen only once; the top ten take about 2.5%. The sample was PBMCs or T cells enriched from blood (not recorded which). The receptors were gathered from a woman younger than 45 with acute COVID-19.

J is TRBJ2-5 and V is TRBV3-1 (or the pseudogene TRBV3-2); D might be TRBD2 (7 bases). Germline loops: CDR1 LGHDT, CDR2 YNNKEL (reference sequence). This CDR3 is built from 14 residues. Trimming stripped 6 bases from V and 5 bases from J, with 16 bases between. The chain's CDR3 is CASSFSGGAETQYF. The CDR3 coding sequence is TGTGCCAGCAGTTTTAGTGGGGGGGCCGAGACCCAGTACTTC.

This rearrangement joins TRBV9 to TRBJ1-2, with TRBD1 matching over 12 bases. With V trimmed by 4 bases and J by 8 bases, 18 bases remained unmatched. This CDR3 has 18 residues. The germline V gene encodes CDR1 SGDLS and CDR2 YYNGEE. CDR3: CASSPSPGQGAPVGGYTF. The CDR3 nucleotides read TGTGCCAGCAGCCCATCCCCGGGACAGGGGGCCCCTGTGGGAGGCTACACCTTC.

V gene TRBV5-1 combines with J gene TRBJ1-3; D is unresolved. CDR1 is SGHRS, CDR2 YFSETQ, per germline. CDR3 size: 14 residues. V gave up 0 bases and J gave up 0 bases, with 4 bases separating them. CDR3 in amino acids: CASSLDNSGNTIYF. Here the CDR3 DNA reads TGCGCCAGCAGCTTGGACAACTCTGGAAACACCATATATTTT.

The V and J genes are TRBV5-6 and TRBJ1-6; D ambiguous. The CDR3 is 14 residues long. CDR1 is SGHDT and CDR2 is YYEEEE in the germline V gene. Trimming removed 4 bases at V and 7 bases at J, with 12 bases between. This chain's CDR3 is CASSPFVENSPLHF. CDR3 in DNA: TGTGCCAGCAGCCCCTTCGTCGAGAATTCACCCCTCCACTTT.

This chain links TRBV10-3 with TRBJ1-1; 7 bases fit TRBD1. Germline CDR1 ENHRY, CDR2 SYGVKD. The CDR3 covers 14 residues. Losses at the gene ends were 3 bases for V and 3 bases for J; bases not matched to a gene: 4. The CDR3 protein is CAISEPTGDTEAFF. For the CDR3, the DNA is TGTGCCATCAGTGAACCTACAGGGGACACTGAAGCTTTCTTT.